The entry below describes one T cell receptor beta chain. Its antigen target is currently unknown. Base qualities are not recorded, but no much larger clone differs from it by a single base. The sample's time point label, in plain terms: about 11 months on ibrutinib. For TCR beta library preparation, 1.5 to 2 micrograms of genomic DNA were isolated from cryopreserved PBMCs. Longitudinal blood samples from CLL patients receiving ibrutinib monotherapy were subjected to high-throughput TCR beta sequencing. The patients took part in an open-label, single-center phase 2 trial of ibrutinib monotherapy. This entry belongs to a study of cytotoxic CD8 clonotypes in ibrutinib-treated CLL (dated by TCRdb to 2020 to 2022). About the investigation overall: The cohort had ten to twelve relapsed/refractory and around 15 treatment-naive patients; around 17 were IGHV unmutated. Partial responses were observed in roughly 25 patients and complete responses in 2; after a median follow-up of 68 months, remission was maintained in some 14 patients and progression was observed in about twelve. Response samples were taken after a median of roughly 12 months on treatment, ranging from about 6 to 40 months. Of the approximately 91 people in the trial, around 24 had longitudinal samples available. Cryopreserved peripheral blood mononuclear cells were obtained prior to treatment, at the time of response, and at either disease progression or sustained remission. Samples averaged approximately 260,000 productive templates and some 91,000 productive rearrangements. Every sample from remission and from progressive disease was obtained while the patients were still on ibrutinib.

A MiSeq instrument was used for deep resolution sequencing, which targeted depths ranging from 1 in 1 million up to 1 in 200,000 T cells, with coverage averaging 10x for each clonotype. The immunoSEQ hsTCRB Kit was used to generate the TCR beta libraries. In the paper's pipeline: The data were analyzed with ImmunoSEQ Analyzer and ImmunoSEQ Data Assistant, and V, D and J gene assignments followed IMGT definitions. Clonality, with values ranging from 0 to 1, was calculated as one minus the normalized Shannon entropy of productive rearrangement frequencies. Only overrepresented clonotypes making up at least 0.05% of the repertoire of each patient were included in the public clonotype analysis. About 13 age-matched healthy donor repertoires from immuneACCESS were used as controls for clonality. TCRdb carries this immuneACCESS record with in-frame sequences only. Its versions omit some clonotypes, under half of them owing to an unresolved V gene in the studies checked, with the rest unexplained. V and J calls and clone size are copied from that table; D and trimming were computed from the DNA. The sample table contains about 140,000 clones; only one count was recorded for 91% of them. In total, the top ten clones hold 9.5% to 14% of the sample.

CDR1 and CDR2 were assigned from the germline V gene as SGDLS and YYNGEE. Its CDR3 holds 16 amino acids, cysteine through phenylalanine. Only the CDR3 region is kept as DNA, spanning 48 bases read in frame from base 1. At the junction V is shortened by 0 bases and J by 2 bases; bases outside the gene matches: 5. Beyond this particular receptor, the publication reports: Lymph node repertoires were not examined, and the timing of sampling was not matched between patients in sustained remission and those whose disease progressed. An increase in clonality was observed at ibrutinib response, with clonality remaining stable during sustained remission and falling back toward baseline at progression. Public clonotypes were rare and either shrank or stayed stable during treatment, and the rise in clonality at ibrutinib response reflected expansion of private clonotypes. At baseline, clonality was higher than in age-matched healthy donors and showed a strong correlation with circulating CD8+ T-cell counts.

The V and J genes are TRBV9 and TRBJ2-1; 7 bases in between match TRBD2. This clonotype was obtained from a human donor with chronic lymphocytic leukemia. The material sequenced was PBMCs, taken after 12 months of ibrutinib treatment. The nucleotide sequence reads TGTGCCAGCAGCGTAGGCGGACGGGGGGCCTACAATGAGCAGTTCTTC. The resulting protein is CASSVGGRGAYNEQFF.